The text below deals with one T cell receptor (beta chain). What it binds is unknown. This sample also contains other DNA sequences that code for the same CDR3. This sample was included in a study of a mutant IDH1 vaccine in newly diagnosed glioma. Measured with immunoSEQ multiplex PCR; TCRdb has only the in-frame clones, and not every one. Of tens of thousands of clones listed, less than 95% are singletons. Noted time point: week 23, last vaccination. Vaccination comprised doses that each held 300 ug of mutant IDH1 20-mer peptide, plus topical imiquimod. The input for sequencing was PBMCs, taken from a glioma patient whose treatment included an IDH1 peptide vaccine. This receptor was obtained from a man over 45 with glioma.

CDR3 sequence: CASRAGGSGANVLTF. In nucleotides, the CDR3 is TGTGCCAGCAGGGCAGGGGGCTCCGGGGCCAACGTCCTGACTTTC. V is TRBV6-1 and J is TRBJ2-6; TRBD1 matches 8 bases. The V segment lost 6 bases and the J segment 4 bases; nucleotides outside the gene matches: 5. The CDR3 has 15 amino acids. Germline V gene data show CDR1 as MNHNS and CDR2 as SASEGT.